This T cell receptor beta chain was captured by sequencing in a study of vaccination effects on CD4 cells after COVID-19. Whole-study results and caveats: Among infection- and vaccine-induced clones, marked clonal contraction occurred late after vaccination. Convalescent patients were few in the study, and early post-infection timepoints were absent.

Before any sequencing was done, the ViraFEST assay used viral peptide pools to expand antigen-specific CD4+ T cells. CD4+ T cell isolation took place after approximately 11 days of culture. As their vaccination, participants received two doses of either BNT162b2 or mRNA-1273. Nucleocapsid antibody tests were negative, and the vaccine recipients had no prior SARS-CoV-2 infection. Cultures had half their medium replaced with IL-2 medium on days 3 and 7. The CDR3 totals 14 residues. Germline CDR1 and CDR2: MGHDK and SYGVNS. The ends were cut back, 1 base at V and 5 bases at J, with 11 bases in the middle. Measured with immunoSEQ multiplex PCR; TCRdb has only the in-frame clones, and not every one. This sample yields around 30,000 clones, of which 55% to 70% are seen a single time; 7.5% to 9.5% belongs to the top ten. About this clone: Its antigen is still unknown.

The material was CD4+ T cells from PBMCs cultured with SARS-CoV-2 spike peptides, obtained after COVID-19 vaccination. This chain uses TRBV25-1 with TRBJ2-5; D remains unclear. This TCR came from a human donor who received a COVID-19 vaccine. Here the CDR3 reads CASSESGFGETQYF. The DNA for the CDR3 is TGTGCCAGCAGTGAATCTGGTTTCGGGGAGACCCAGTACTTC.